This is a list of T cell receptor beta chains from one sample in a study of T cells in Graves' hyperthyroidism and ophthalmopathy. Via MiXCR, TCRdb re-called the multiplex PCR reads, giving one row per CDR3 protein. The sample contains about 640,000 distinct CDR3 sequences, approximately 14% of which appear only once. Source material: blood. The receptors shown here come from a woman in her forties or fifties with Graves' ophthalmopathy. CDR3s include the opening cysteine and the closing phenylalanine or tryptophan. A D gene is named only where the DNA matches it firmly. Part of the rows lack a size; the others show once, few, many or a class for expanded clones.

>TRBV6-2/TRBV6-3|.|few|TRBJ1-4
TGTGCCAGCAGCAACGGTGAAAAACTGTTTTTT
CASSNGEKLFF
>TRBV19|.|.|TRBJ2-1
TGTGCCAGTAGTGAAAACGACGATGAGCAGTTCTTC
CASSENDDEQFF
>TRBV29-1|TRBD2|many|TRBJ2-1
TGCAGCGTTGAGGGAATCAGCGGGAGGGCTCGTCGTGAGCAGTTCTTC
CSVEGISGRARREQFF
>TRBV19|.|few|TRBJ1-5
TGTGCCAGTAGTACCAGACAGGTCCATAGCAATCAGCCCCAGCATTTT
CASSTRQVHSNQPQHF
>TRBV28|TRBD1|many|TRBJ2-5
TGTGCCAGCAGTTCGGACAGGGAAGAGACCCAGTACTTC
CASSSDREETQYF
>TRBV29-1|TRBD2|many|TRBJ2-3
TGCAGCGTTGAGACCGGACTAGCGGGTGGCACAGATACGCAGTATTTT
CSVETGLAGGTDTQYF
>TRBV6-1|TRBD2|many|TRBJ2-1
TGTGCCAGCAGAGGGTTGGGACTAGCGGGGAATGAGCAGTTCTTC
CASRGLGLAGNEQFF
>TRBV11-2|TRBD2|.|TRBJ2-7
TGTGCCAGCAGCTACCGGCAAGCGGGAATCGGGGAGCAGTACTTC
CASSYRQAGIGEQYF
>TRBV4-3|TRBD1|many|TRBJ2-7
TGCGCCAGCAGCCAAGTTCAGGGGGTAGCCTACGAGCAGTACTTC
CASSQVQGVAYEQYF
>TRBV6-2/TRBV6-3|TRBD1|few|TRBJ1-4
TGTGCCAGCAGCCGGGACAGCGGTGACGAAAAACTGTTTTTT
CASSRDSGDEKLFF
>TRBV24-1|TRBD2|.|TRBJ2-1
TGTGCCATCGCAGTCTCCGGGACTACCAATGAGCAGTTCTTC
CAIAVSGTTNEQFF
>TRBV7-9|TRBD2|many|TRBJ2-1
TGTGCCAGCAGCCTCCCTCCCATCCGGACTAGCGGGAGGAACAATGAGCAGTTCTTC
CASSLPPIRTSGRNNEQFF
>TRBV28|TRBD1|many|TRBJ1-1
TGTGCCAGCAGAACGCCGGGACAGGGCAAAACTGAAGCTTTCTTT
CASRTPGQGKTEAFF
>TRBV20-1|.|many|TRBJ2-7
TGCAGTGCTGAAAAATGGGCGGGGGCCTCCTACGAGCAGTACTTC
CSAEKWAGASYEQYF
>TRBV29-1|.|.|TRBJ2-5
TGCAGCGTTCACCCGGGAACGACGGAGACCCAGTACTTC
CSVHPGTTETQYF
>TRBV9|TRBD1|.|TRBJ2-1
TGTGCCAGCAGCGAGGGGGCAGCGGAAGATTTGCAGTTCTTC
CASSEGAAEDLQFF
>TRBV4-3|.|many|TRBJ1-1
TGCGCCAGCAGCCAAGATGGGGGGTTCGCTGAAGCTTTCTTT
CASSQDGGFAEAFF
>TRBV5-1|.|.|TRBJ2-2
TGCGCCAGCAGCTTGGAGGTAGCGGTCGGGGAGCTGTTTTTT
CASSLEVAVGELFF
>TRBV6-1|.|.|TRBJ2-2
TGTGCCAGCAGTCAGGACAGAAAAGTCACCGGGGAGCTGTTTTTT
CASSQDRKVTGELFF
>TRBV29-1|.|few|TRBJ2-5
TGCAGCGTCCCCCGGACTACCAGAGGGGCCCAGTACTTC
CSVPRTTRGAQYF
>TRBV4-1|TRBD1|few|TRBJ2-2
TGCGCCAGCAGCCGTACTACAGGGGACACCGGGGAGCTGTTTTTT
CASSRTTGDTGELFF
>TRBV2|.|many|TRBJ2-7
TGTGCTACTAAGGGCGGGGCAGGGTATGGTGAGCAGTACTTC
CATKGGAGYGEQYF
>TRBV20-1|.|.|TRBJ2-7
TGCAGTGCTAGTAGGGGAGTGCGGGGCTCCTACGAGCAGTACTTC
CSASRGVRGSYEQYF
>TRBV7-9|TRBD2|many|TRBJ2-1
TGTGCCAGCAGCTTACCCGGGTCTAGCGGGAGGAATGAGCAGTTCTTC
CASSLPGSSGRNEQFF
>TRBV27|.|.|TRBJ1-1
TGTGCCAGCAGTTTAGGGGGGATCACTGAAGCTTTCTTT
CASSLGGITEAFF
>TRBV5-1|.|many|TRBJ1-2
TGCGCCAGCAGCTTGGACAGAGAAAACTATGGCTACACCTTC
CASSLDRENYGYTF
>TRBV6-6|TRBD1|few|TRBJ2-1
TGTGCCAGCAGTTACTCGATCATGGTGGACAGGAAGCAAGGCAAATACAATGAGCAGTTCTTC
CASSYSIMVDRKQGKYNEQFF
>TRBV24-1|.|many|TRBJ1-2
TGTGCCACCTGGTCGGCGGAATATGGCTACACCTTC
CATWSAEYGYTF
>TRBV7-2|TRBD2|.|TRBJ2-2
TGTGCCAGCAGCCCTTCGGGCGGGAGGACCTTTTCGAACACCGGGGAGCTGTTTTTT
CASSPSGGRTFSNTGELFF
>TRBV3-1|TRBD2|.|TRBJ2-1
TGTGCCAGCAGCTTAGGTAATAGCGGGAACAATGAGCAGTTCTTC
CASSLGNSGNNEQFF
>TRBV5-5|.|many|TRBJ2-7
TGTGCCAGCAGCTTGAGGACAGTGGGGAACTACGAGCAGTACTTC
CASSLRTVGNYEQYF
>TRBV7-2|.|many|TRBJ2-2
TGTGCCAGCAGCATCGGTACCGGGACGACGAACACCGGGGAGCTGTTTTTT
CASSIGTGTTNTGELFF
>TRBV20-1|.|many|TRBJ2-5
TGCAGTGCGGGAACCGTAGAGACCCAGTACTTC
CSAGTVETQYF
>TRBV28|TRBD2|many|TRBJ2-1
TGTGCCAGCCGGCCTAGCGGGACCTACAATGAGCAGTTCTTC
CASRPSGTYNEQFF
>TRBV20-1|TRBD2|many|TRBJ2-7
TGCAGTGCTCACCTTAGCGGGAGCGAAACCTACGAGCAGTACTTC
CSAHLSGSETYEQYF
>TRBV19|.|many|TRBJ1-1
TGTGCCGTAGTTAAGAGGAACACTGAAGCTTTCTTT
CAVVKRNTEAFF
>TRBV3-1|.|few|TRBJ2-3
TGTGCCAGCAGCTCCGGGGCTTACACAGATACGCAGTATTTT
CASSSGAYTDTQYF
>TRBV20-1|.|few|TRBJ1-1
TGCAGTCTTAAACAGGGAGTTCATACTGAAGCTTTCTTT
CSLKQGVHTEAFF
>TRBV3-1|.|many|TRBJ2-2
TGTGCCAGCCGGAAGGGGCCGACCGGGGAGCTGTTTTTT
CASRKGPTGELFF
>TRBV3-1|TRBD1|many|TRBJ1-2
TGTGCCAGCAGCCAGCGACAGGGAGCCGGCTACACCTTC
CASSQRQGAGYTF
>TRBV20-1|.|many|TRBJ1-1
TGCAGTGCGGAACGACAGGCGGGAACTGAAGCTTTCTTT
CSAERQAGTEAFF
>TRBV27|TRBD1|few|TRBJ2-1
TGTGCCAGCAGTAACCTACAGGGGGCTCGTTACAATGAGCAGTTCTTC
CASSNLQGARYNEQFF
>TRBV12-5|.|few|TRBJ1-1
TGTGCTTTAGGGGAAAACACTGAAGCTTTCTTT
CALGENTEAFF
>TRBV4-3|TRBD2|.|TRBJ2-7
TGCGCCAGCAGCCAAAGGGCGGGGGGGACCTTCTCCTACGAGCAGTACTTC
CASSQRAGGTFSYEQYF
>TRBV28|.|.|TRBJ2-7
TGTGCCAGCAGTAACCCGACGCTTAGCTCCTACGAGCAGTACTTC
CASSNPTLSSYEQYF
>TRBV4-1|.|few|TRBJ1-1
TGCGCCAGCAGCCAGGCGCCGGGACATACAAACACTGAAGCTTTCTTT
CASSQAPGHTNTEAFF
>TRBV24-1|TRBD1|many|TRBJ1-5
TGTGCCACCAGTGATCACGGGACAGGGGATCAGCCCCAGCATTTT
CATSDHGTGDQPQHF
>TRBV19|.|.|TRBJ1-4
TGTGCCAGCACAGAGTCGGCAGGGAATGAAAAACTGTTTTTT
CASTESAGNEKLFF
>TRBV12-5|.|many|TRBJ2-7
TGTGCTAGTGGTTTGGGCAGACCGGGACCCAGCTCCTACGAGCAGTACTTC
CASGLGRPGPSSYEQYF
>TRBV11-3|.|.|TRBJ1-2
TGTGCCAGCAGTCAAAAATTCGGGGGCTACACCTTC
CASSQKFGGYTF
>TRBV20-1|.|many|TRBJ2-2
TGCAGTGCCCCGGGGGGGGACAGGCTCACCGGGGAGCTGTTTTTT
CSAPGGDRLTGELFF
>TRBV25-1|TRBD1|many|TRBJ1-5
TGTGCCAGCTCGCCCGGGACAGGGGGCGCCATCCAGCCCCAGCATTTT
CASSPGTGGAIQPQHF
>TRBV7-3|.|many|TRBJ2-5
TGTGCCAGCAGCTTAGAAGGGGGCCAAGAGACCCAGTACTTC
CASSLEGGQETQYF
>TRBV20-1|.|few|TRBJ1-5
TGCAGTGCTAGAGATGAGAGGCCGAATCAGCCCCAGCATTTT
CSARDERPNQPQHF
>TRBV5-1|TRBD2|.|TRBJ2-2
TGCGCCAGCAGCTTGGTAGCGGGAGTGAACACCGGGGAGCTGCTTTTT
CASSLVAGVNTGELLF
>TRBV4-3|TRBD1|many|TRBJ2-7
TGCGCCAGCAGCCAAGATAAGGACAGGGTTTACGAGCAGTACTTC
CASSQDKDRVYEQYF
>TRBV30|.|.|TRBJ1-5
TGTGCCTGGAGTGACTTCAAAGCGGGTCAGCCCCAGCATTTT
CAWSDFKAGQPQHF
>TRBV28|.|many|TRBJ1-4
TGTGCCAGCAGTTTATCGCGACCAACTAATGAAAAACTGTTTTTT
CASSLSRPTNEKLFF
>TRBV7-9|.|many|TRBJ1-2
TGTGCCAGCAGCTCCACCCCCCCCGGCTACACCTTC
CASSSTPPGYTF